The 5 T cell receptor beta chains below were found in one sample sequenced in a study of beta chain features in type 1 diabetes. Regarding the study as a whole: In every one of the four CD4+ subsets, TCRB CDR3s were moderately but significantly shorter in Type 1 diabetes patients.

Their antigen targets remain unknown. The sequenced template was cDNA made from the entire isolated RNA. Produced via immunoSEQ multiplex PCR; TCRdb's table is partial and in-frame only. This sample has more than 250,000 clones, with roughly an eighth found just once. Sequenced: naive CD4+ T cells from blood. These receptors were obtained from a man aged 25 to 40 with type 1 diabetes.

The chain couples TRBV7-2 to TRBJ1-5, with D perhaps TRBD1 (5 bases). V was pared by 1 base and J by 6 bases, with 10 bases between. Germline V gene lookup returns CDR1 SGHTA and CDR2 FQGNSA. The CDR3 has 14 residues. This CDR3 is CASSLGREGQPQHF. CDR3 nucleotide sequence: TGTGCCAGCAGCTTAGGCAGGGAGGGTCAGCCCCAGCATTTT.

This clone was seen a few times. The CDR3 protein is CASSQVWRNEQYF. CDR3 bases: TGCGCCAGCAGCCAAGTGTGGAGGAACGAGCAGTACTTC. This chain connects TRBV4-3 to TRBJ2-7; tentatively, D is TRBD2 (5 bases). V gave up 1 base and J gave up 5 bases, with 9 bases separating them. The germline CDR1 and CDR2 sequences are LGHNA and YSLEER. The CDR3 runs to 13 residues.

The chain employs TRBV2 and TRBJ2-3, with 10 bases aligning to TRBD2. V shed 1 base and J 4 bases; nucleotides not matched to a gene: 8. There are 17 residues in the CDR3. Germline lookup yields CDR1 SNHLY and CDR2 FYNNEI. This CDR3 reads CASSEVLLAGSADTQYF. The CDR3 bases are TGTGCCAGCAGTGAAGTGCTACTAGCGGGATCCGCAGATACGCAGTATTTT.

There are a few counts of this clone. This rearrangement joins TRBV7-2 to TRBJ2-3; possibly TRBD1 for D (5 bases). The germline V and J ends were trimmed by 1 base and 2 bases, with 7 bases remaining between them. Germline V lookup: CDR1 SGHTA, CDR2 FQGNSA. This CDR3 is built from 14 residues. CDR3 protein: CASSLGGDTDTQYF. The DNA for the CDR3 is TGTGCCAGCAGCTTAGGGGGCGACACAGATACGCAGTATTTT.

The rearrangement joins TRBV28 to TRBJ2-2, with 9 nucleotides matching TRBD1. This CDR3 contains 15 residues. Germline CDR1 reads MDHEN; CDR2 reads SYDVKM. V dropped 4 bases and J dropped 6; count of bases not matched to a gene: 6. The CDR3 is CASSSPGQGAGELFF. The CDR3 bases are TGTGCCAGCAGTTCTCCGGGACAGGGTGCCGGGGAGCTGTTTTTT.